This TCR beta chain was sequenced in a study of metastatic and nonmetastatic thyroid tumors. Study summary: For malignant and benign thyroid patients, tumor or nodule tissue and blood were the sources whose repertoires were compared.

In its sample, this clone was seen many times. The antigen is undetermined. Notes on the study in general: TCR beta diversity was reportedly significantly higher in malignant thyroid tumors than benign nodules, in blood and tumor.

The entire patient cohort was treatment-naive prior to thyroid surgery. The CDR3 extends over 15 amino acids. Germline loops: CDR1 LNHNV, CDR2 YYDKDF (reference sequence). Trimming cost V 0 bases and J 6 bases, with 14 bases left between them. Methods used by the authors: A classifier of distant metastasis in papillary thyroid cancer was built from CDR3 differences (across clinicopathological groups). TCRdb used MiXCR to call clones anew from the PCR reads. Here the V and J calls rest on TCRdb's processing, not on the authors' analysis. Among about 20,000 clones listed, approximately 14% were seen once.

The material sequenced was blood. This sequence was found in a female donor with papillary thyroid cancer or a benign thyroid nodule (not recorded which). Some clones in this sample may be carry-over from other donors' samples. This rearrangement joins TRBV15 to TRBJ1-2; D ambiguous. DNA for the CDR3: TGTGCCACCAGCAGAGAGGGCCCCACGACACATGGCTACACCTTC. Translating it yields CATSREGPTTHGYTF.